A single sample is the source of the 21 T cell receptor beta chains below, sequenced in a study of blood T cell repertoires in COVID-19. The assay was immunoSEQ multiplex PCR, and TCRdb's table has in-frame clones only and misses some. There are 100,000 to 150,000 clones in the sample; more than 60% occur only once, and 2% to 2.5% lies in the top ten. Sequenced: peripheral blood. These TCRs come from a woman in her 70s with acute or convalescent COVID-19.

This clone was counted only a few times. J is TRBJ2-7 and V is TRBV3-1 (or the pseudogene TRBV3-2), with D perhaps matching TRBD2 (7 bases). CDR3 length: 14 amino acids. The V and J ends lost 5 bases and 7 bases respectively, with 18 bases between them. CDR1 is LGHDT, CDR2 YNNKEL, per germline (reference sequence). The CDR3 DNA reads as TGTGCCAGCAGCACCCGGGGGGCGCCGGGTGAGCAGTACTTC. Amino acid sequence: CASSTRGAPGEQYF.

This chain uses TRBV11-1 with TRBJ2-7; no firm D call. Trimming stripped 3 bases from V and 0 bases from J, with 9 bases between. The germline V gene encodes CDR1 SGHAT and CDR2 FQDESV (reference sequence). There are 14 residues in the CDR3. CDR3 loop: CASSLHTRSYEQYF. For the CDR3, the DNA is TGTGCCAGCAGCTTGCACACCCGCTCCTACGAGCAGTACTTC.

V gene TRBV10-3 combines with J gene TRBJ1-6; TRBD1 matches at 8 bases. The CDR3 is 15 amino acids. CDR1 and CDR2 (germline): ENHRY, SYGVKD. V was clipped by 3 bases and J by 6 bases; unmatched bases: 4. CDR3 residues: CAISDRGQANSPLHF. CDR3 sequence (DNA): TGTGCCATCAGTGACAGGGGACAGGCTAATTCACCCCTCCACTTT.

This clone was detected only a few times. The chain couples TRBV12-3 or TRBV12-4 to TRBJ1-1; unclear D gene. The CDR3 has 12 residues. The V end lost 8 bases, the J end lost 2 bases, and 9 bases lay between the germline ends. CDR3 in DNA: TGTGCCAGCCTAGTAAAAAACACTGAAGCTTTCTTT. It specifies CASLVKNTEAFF.

In this sample, this clone turned up a few times. The V gene is TRBV6-5, the J gene TRBJ1-3; the D is unclear. V was pared by 2 bases and J by 0 bases, with 8 bases between. Germline V gene data show CDR1 as MNHEY and CDR2 as SVGAGI. The CDR3 is made up of 15 amino acids. The chain's CDR3 is CASSYSWASGNTIYF. DNA of the CDR3: TGTGCCAGCAGTTACAGCTGGGCCTCTGGAAACACCATATATTTT.

In this sample, this clone is medium-sized. The chain joins TRBV5-6 to TRBJ2-3; 10 bases agree with TRBD2. CDR3 length equals 17 residues. Trimming removed 4 bases from V and 6 bases from J; junction bases left unmatched: 14. Germline V CDR1 and CDR2: SGHDT, YYEEEE. The CDR3 here is CASSPRRASGSRDTQYF. Written as DNA, the CDR3 is TGTGCCAGCAGCCCCCGGCGGGCTAGCGGGAGTAGGGATACGCAGTATTTT.

This sequence joins TRBV10-3 and TRBJ1-5, with 8 bases that match TRBD1. The V and J ends lost 5 bases and 4 bases, in that order; junction bases with no gene match: 7. CDR1 is ENHRY, CDR2 SYGVKD, per germline. The CDR3 has 15 amino acids. The DNA for the CDR3 is TGTGCCATCAGTCAGGACAGGGCTCTAAATCAGCCCCAGCATTTT. Protein sequence: CAISQDRALNQPQHF.

CDR3 nucleotides: TGCGCCAGCAGCCAAGATAGGACAGTCTATGGCTACACCTTC. Encoded protein: CASSQDRTVYGYTF. The chain combines TRBV4-3 with TRBJ1-2; tentative D call: TRBD1 (6 bases). V lost 0 bases to trimming and J lost 4 bases, with 9 bases between them. This CDR3 contains 14 residues. The V gene's germline CDR1 is LGHNA and CDR2 YSLEER.

Only a few counts were recorded for this clone. This chain joins TRBV5-8 and TRBJ2-1; D may be TRBD2 (7 bases). This CDR3 is 16 amino acids long. The ends were cut back, 1 base at V and 0 bases at J, with 11 bases in the middle. Germline V gene data show CDR1 as SGHTS and CDR2 as YDEGEE. CDR3 coding DNA: TGTGCCAGCAGCTTGTATCGGGGGGCCTCCTACAATGAGCAGTTCTTC. It encodes CASSLYRGASYNEQFF. Together with reference TRBV5-8 and TRBJ2-1, the CDR3 gives the full variable domain: EAGVTQSPTHLIKTRGQQATLRCSPISGHTSVYWYQQALGLGLQFLLWYDEGEERNRGNFPPRFSGRQFPNYSSELNVNALELEDSALYLCASSLYRGASYNEQFFGPGTRLTVL.

V gene TRBV18 combines with J gene TRBJ2-1, with D perhaps matching TRBD1 (5 bases). The CDR3 is made up of 13 amino acids. Germline lookup yields CDR1 KGHSH and CDR2 LQKENI. V shed 2 bases and J shed 6 bases, with 8 bases lying between them. CDR3 DNA: TGTGCCAGCTCACCATCCAGGGTCAATGAGCAGTTCTTC. Translated: CASSPSRVNEQFF.

This clone has a handful of counts. The rearrangement joins TRBV2 to TRBJ1-2; D is ambiguous. This CDR3 has 16 amino acids. The germline V gene has CDR1 SNHLY and CDR2 FYNNEI. Trimming removed 2 bases from V and 4 bases from J, with 17 bases in between. The CDR3 protein is CASSEKEQSYRYGYTF. The CDR3 DNA reads TGTGCCAGCAGTGAAAAAGAACAGTCATATCGCTATGGCTACACCTTC.

CDR3: CASSSRDSPYEQYF. In DNA, the CDR3 is TGTGCCAGCAGCTCCCGGGACAGCCCCTACGAGCAGTACTTC. The rearrangement uses TRBV7-8 and TRBJ2-7, with 7 bases matching TRBD1. The germline CDR1 and CDR2 sequences are SGHVS and FQNEAQ. J lost 2 bases, V lost 4 bases, and 5 bases had no gene match. This CDR3 is built from 14 residues.

V usage is TRBV5-4 and J usage is TRBJ1-2; D is undetermined. CDR1 SGHNT and CDR2 YYREEE come from the germline V gene (reference sequence). Trimming removed 0 bases at V and 0 bases at J, with 6 bases between. The CDR3 length is 14 residues. The CDR3 nucleotides read TGTGCCAGCAGCTTGGTACAGTCTAACTATGGCTACACCTTC. It codes for CASSLVQSNYGYTF.

J is TRBJ1-6 and V is TRBV7-2; 8 bases are shared with TRBD1. Losses at the gene ends were 3 bases for V and 5 bases for J; bases not matched to a gene: 3. This CDR3 is built from 15 residues. Germline assignment: CDR1 SGHTA and CDR2 FQGNSA. The DNA for the CDR3 is TGTGCCAGCAGCTTCAAGACAGGGGATAATTCACCCCTCCACTTT. Amino acid sequence: CASSFKTGDNSPLHF.

The chain joins TRBV19 to TRBJ1-2; possible D gene TRBD1, 5 bases. Germline V gives CDR1 LNHDA, CDR2 SQIVND (reference sequence). V lost 5 bases and J lost 5, with 12 bases in between. The CDR3 has 13 amino acids. This CDR3 reads CASSRGERYGYTF. In nucleotides, the CDR3 is TGTGCCAGTAGTCGGGGGGAGAGGTATGGCTACACCTTC.

This sequence joins TRBV5-4 and TRBJ2-1; 10 bases fit TRBD2. Germline V CDR1 and CDR2: SGHNT, YYREEE (reference sequence). The V gene end was trimmed by 4 bases and the J gene end by 7 bases; junction bases not matched to a gene: 11. The CDR3 has 16 amino acids. CDR3 sequence: CASSIRAGGPSNEQFF. In nucleotides, the CDR3 is TGTGCCAGCAGCATACGAGCGGGAGGGCCCTCTAATGAGCAGTTCTTC.

In this sample, this clone turned up a few times. V gene TRBV5-5 combines with J gene TRBJ2-7, with D possibly TRBD2 on 5 matching bases. CDR3 length equals 15 residues. The germline V gene encodes CDR1 SGHKS and CDR2 YYEKEE (reference sequence). Trimming removed 0 bases from V and 2 bases from J, with 12 bases in between. The CDR3 bases are TGTGCCAGCAGCTTGGCCCAGACGACTACCTACGAGCAGTACTTC. Encoded protein: CASSLAQTTTYEQYF.

The chain couples TRBV6-6 to TRBJ2-7, with TRBD1 as a possible D gene (5 bases). CDR1 and CDR2 from the germline V gene are MNHNY and SVGAGI (reference sequence). This CDR3 spans 18 amino acids. V dropped 5 bases and J dropped 3 bases, with 26 bases sitting between them. CDR3 loop: CASSHTPAGSYSFYEQYF. The CDR3 nucleotides read TGTGCCAGCAGTCATACCCCGGCAGGGTCCTACTCTTTCTACGAGCAGTACTTC.

The chain uses TRBV6-5 and TRBJ2-2, with 10 bases that match TRBD2. This CDR3 is 15 amino acids long. V shed 5 bases and J 7 bases; nucleotides not matched to a gene: 7. Germline CDR1 is MNHEY and CDR2 is SVGAGI. The CDR3 loop is CASSRAGGPHGELFF. The CDR3 DNA reads TGTGCCAGCAGTAGAGCGGGAGGGCCTCACGGGGAGCTGTTTTTT.

The chain joins TRBV7-9 to TRBJ1-2; D is possibly TRBD1 (5 bases). This CDR3 contains 14 residues. V lost 5 bases and J 4 bases, leaving 14 bases between the germline ends. The V gene's germline CDR1 is SEHNR and CDR2 FQNEAQ (reference sequence). CDR3 loop: CASSTGGEVYGYTF. CDR3 coding DNA: TGTGCCAGCAGCACAGGAGGGGAGGTCTATGGCTACACCTTC.

The chain couples TRBV7-2 to TRBJ2-3; TRBD2 matches 7 bases. The CDR3 runs to 16 residues. Trimming cost V 5 bases and J 3 bases; bases outside gene matches: 11. CDR1 is SGHTA and CDR2 is FQGNSA in the germline V gene. In DNA form, the CDR3 reads TGTGCCAGCAGCCCCATGGGAGGGGTGAGGACAGATACGCAGTATTTT. Its translation: CASSPMGGVRTDTQYF.